The sequence of this TCR beta chain was determined in a study of OX40 agonist ivuxolimab in advanced cancers. Turning to the study itself: Ivuxolimab is an agonistic anti-OX40 (CD134) antibody, and patients were treated with it.

Germline CDR1 SGHRS, CDR2 YFSETQ. The length of the CDR3 is 15 residues. To note about this clone: A read error may produce the germline difference seen at one junction end.

Autoimmune disease history or systemic immunosuppression barred patients. Clones were sequenced by immunoSEQ multiplex PCR, and TCRdb holds only the in-frame ones, with some missing. The repertoire holds approximately 10,000 clones, with roughly nine tenths as singletons. This chain connects TRBV5-1 to TRBJ2-5; tentatively, D is TRBD1 or TRBD2 (5 bases each). The better agreement between TRBJ2-7 and the DNA end casts doubt on the J call. The material was CD4+ or CD8+ T cells sorted from blood, obtained in a trial of the OX40 agonist ivuxolimab. This clonotype was obtained from an adult with an advanced solid tumor such as melanoma, head and neck, liver or kidney cancer. Here the CDR3 DNA reads TGCGCCAGCAGCTTGGCCCCGGGACGATCCTCCGAGCAGTACTTC. It is translated as CASSLAPGRSSEQYF.